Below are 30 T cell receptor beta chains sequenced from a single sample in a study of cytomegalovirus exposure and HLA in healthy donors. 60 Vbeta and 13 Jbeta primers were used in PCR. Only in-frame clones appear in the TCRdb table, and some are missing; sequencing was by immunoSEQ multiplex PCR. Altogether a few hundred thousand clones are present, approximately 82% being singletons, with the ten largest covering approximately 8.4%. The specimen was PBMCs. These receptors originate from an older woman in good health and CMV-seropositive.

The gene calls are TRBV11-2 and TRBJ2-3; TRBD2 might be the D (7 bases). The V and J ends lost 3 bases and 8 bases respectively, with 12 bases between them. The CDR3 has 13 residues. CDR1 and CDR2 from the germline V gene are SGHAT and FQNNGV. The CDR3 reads CASSFNREGTQYF. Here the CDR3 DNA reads TGTGCCAGCAGCTTCAACAGGGAGGGTACGCAGTATTTT.

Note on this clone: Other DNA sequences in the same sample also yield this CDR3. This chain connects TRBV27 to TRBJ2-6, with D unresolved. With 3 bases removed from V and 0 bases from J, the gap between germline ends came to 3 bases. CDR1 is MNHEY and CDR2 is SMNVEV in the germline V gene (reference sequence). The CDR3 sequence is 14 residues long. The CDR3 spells CASSFRSGANVLTF. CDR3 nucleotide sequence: TGTGCCAGCAGTTTTCGCTCTGGGGCCAACGTCCTGACTTTC.

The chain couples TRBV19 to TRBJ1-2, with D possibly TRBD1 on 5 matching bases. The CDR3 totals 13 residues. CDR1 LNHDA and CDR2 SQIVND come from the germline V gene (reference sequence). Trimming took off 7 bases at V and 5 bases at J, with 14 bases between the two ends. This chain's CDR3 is CASTGGFWYGYTF. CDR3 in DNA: TGTGCCAGTACCGGGGGGTTCTGGTATGGCTACACCTTC.

Here the CDR3 DNA reads TGTGCCAGCAGGGGACTAGTATTTCCATACGAGCAGTACTTC. Translating it yields CASRGLVFPYEQYF. This rearrangement joins TRBV5-8 to TRBJ2-7, with 8 bases aligning to TRBD2. The CDR3 runs 14 residues. CDR1 and CDR2 from the germline V gene are SGHTS and YDEGEE. Germline trimming cut 5 bases from V and 4 bases from J; bases unmatched to any gene: 8.

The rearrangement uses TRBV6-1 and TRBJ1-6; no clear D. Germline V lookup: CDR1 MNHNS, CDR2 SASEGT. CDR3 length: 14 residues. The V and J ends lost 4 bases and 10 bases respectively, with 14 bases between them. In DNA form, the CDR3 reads TGTGCCAGCAGTGGTCAACAGTTGTACTCACCCCTCCACTTT. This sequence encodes CASSGQQLYSPLHF.

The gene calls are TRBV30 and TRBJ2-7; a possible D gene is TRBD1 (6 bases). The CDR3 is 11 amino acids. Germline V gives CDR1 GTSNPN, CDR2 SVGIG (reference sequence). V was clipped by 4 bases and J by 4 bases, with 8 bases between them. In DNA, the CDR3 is TGTGCCTGGAACAGGGAGTACGAGCAGTACTTC. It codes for CAWNREYEQYF.

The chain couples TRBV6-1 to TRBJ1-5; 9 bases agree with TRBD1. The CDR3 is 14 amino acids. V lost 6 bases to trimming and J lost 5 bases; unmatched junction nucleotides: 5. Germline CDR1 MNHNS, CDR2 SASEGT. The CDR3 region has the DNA TGTGCCAGCAGCCCACAGGGGGCCTATCAGCCCCAGCATTTT. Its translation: CASSPQGAYQPQHF.

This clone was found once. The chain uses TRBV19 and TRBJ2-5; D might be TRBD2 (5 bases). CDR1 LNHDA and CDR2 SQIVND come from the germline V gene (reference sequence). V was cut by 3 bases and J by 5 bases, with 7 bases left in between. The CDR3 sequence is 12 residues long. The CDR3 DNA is TGTGCCAGTAGTATCAGCGGTGAGACCCAGTACTTC. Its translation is CASSISGETQYF. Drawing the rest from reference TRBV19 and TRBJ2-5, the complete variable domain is DGGITQSPKYLFRKEGQNVTLSCEQNLNHDAMYWYRQDPGQGLRLIYYSQIVNDFQKGDIAEGYSVSREKKESFPLTVTSAQKNPTAFYLCASSISGETQYFGPGTRLLVL.

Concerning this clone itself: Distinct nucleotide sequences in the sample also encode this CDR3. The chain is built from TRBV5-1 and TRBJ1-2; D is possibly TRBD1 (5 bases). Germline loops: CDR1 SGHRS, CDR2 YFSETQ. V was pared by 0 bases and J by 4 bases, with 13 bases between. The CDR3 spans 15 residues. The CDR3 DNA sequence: TGCGCCAGCAGCTTGGCCGCAACAGGAAGCTATGGCTACACCTTC. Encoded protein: CASSLAATGSYGYTF.

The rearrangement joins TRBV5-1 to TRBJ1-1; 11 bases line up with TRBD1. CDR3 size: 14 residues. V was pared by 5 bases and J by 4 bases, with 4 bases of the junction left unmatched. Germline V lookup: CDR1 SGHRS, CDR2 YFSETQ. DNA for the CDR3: TGCGCCAGCAGTCCCGGGACAGGGGGCACTGAAGCTTTCTTT. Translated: CASSPGTGGTEAFF.

This chain's CDR3 is CASSLVLAAGANVLTF. For the CDR3, the DNA is TGCGCCAGCAGCTTGGTACTAGCGGCTGGGGCCAACGTCCTGACTTTC. J is TRBJ2-6 and V is TRBV5-1; TRBD2 agrees at 8 bases. Germline CDR1 SGHRS, CDR2 YFSETQ. V shed 0 bases, J shed 2 bases, and the junction held 1 base outside the gene matches. CDR3 length: 16 amino acids. The full variable domain, in which reference TRBV5-1 and TRBJ2-6 provide the parts outside the CDR3, is KAGVTQTPRYLIKTRGQQVTLSCSPISGHRSVSWYQQTPGQGLQFLFEYFSETQRNKGNFPGRFSGRQFSNSRSEMNVSTLELGDSALYLCASSLVLAAGANVLTFGAGSRLTVL.

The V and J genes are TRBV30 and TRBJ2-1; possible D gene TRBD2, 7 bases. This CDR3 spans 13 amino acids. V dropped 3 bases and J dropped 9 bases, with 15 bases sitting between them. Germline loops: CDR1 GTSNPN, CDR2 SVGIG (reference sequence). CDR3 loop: CAWSLKRGGEQFF. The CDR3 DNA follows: TGTGCCTGGAGCCTCAAGAGGGGGGGTGAGCAGTTCTTC.

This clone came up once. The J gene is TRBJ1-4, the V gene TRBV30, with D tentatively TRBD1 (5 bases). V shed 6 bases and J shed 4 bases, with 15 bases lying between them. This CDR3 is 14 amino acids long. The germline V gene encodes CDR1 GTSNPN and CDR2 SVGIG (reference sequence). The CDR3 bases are TGTGCCTGTACTCGAGCGGGGGATAATGAAAAACTGTTTTTT. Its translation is CACTRAGDNEKLFF.

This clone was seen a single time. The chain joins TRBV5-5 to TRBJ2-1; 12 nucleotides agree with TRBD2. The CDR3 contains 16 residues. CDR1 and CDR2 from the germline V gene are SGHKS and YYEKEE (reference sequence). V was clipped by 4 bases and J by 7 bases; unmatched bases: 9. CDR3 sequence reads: CASSPLTSGRLNEQFF. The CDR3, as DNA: TGTGCCAGCAGCCCATTGACTAGCGGGAGATTAAATGAGCAGTTCTTC.

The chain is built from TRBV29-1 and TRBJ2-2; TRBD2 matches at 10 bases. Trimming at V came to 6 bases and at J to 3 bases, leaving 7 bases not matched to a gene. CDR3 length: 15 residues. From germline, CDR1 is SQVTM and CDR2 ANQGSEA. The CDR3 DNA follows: TGCAGCGTAAAAGCGGGAGGGCCGGACACCGGGGAGCTGTTTTTT. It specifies CSVKAGGPDTGELFF.

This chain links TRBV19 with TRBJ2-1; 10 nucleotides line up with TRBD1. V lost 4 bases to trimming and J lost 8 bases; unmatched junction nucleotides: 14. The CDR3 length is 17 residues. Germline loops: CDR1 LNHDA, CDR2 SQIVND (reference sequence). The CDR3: CASSTNGQGGSRHEQFF. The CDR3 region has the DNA TGTGCCAGTAGTACCAACGGACAGGGGGGGAGCAGGCATGAGCAGTTCTTC. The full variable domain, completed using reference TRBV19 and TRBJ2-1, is DGGITQSPKYLFRKEGQNVTLSCEQNLNHDAMYWYRQDPGQGLRLIYYSQIVNDFQKGDIAEGYSVSREKKESFPLTVTSAQKNPTAFYLCASSTNGQGGSRHEQFFGPGTRLTVL.

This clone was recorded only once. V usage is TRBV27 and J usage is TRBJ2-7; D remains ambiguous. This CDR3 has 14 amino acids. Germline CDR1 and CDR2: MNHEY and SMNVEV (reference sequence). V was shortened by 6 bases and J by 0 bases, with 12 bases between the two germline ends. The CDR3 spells CASRSSRDSYEQYF. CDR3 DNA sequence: TGTGCCAGCAGGTCTTCTAGAGACTCCTACGAGCAGTACTTC.

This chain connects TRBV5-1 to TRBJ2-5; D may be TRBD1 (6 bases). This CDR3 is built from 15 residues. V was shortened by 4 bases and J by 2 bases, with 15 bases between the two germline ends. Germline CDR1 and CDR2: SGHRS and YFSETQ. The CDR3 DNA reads TGCGCCAGCAGCCCTTCCCCGGGACAACAAGAGACCCAGTACTTC. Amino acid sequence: CASSPSPGQQETQYF.

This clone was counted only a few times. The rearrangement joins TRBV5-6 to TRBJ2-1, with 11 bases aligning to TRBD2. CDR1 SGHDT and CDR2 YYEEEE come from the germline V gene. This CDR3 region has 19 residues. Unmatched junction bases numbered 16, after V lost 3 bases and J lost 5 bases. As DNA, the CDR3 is TGTGCCAGCAGCTACCCGGGACAGTTCGGGACTAGCGGCAACAATGAGCAGTTCTTC. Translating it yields CASSYPGQFGTSGNNEQFF.

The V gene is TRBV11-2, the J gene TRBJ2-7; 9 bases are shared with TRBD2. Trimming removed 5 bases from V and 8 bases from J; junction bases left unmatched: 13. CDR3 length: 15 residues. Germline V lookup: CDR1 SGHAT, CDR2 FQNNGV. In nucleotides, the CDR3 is TGTGCCAGCAGCACCCCCGGCGGGCGGGAGGGCCAGCAGTACTTC. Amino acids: CASSTPGGREGQQYF.

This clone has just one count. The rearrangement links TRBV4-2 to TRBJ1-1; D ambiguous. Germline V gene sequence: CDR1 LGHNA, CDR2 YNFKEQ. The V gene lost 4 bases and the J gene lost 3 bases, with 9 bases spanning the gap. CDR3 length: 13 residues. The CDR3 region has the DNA TGTGCCAGCAGCCCCAACGAGGACACTGAAGCTTTCTTT. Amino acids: CASSPNEDTEAFF.

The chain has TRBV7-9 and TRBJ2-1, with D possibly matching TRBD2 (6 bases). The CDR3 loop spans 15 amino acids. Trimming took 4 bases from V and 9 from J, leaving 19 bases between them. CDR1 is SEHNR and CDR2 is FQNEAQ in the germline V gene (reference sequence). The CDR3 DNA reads TGTGCCAGCAGCTGGCGGGACTTCATTAGGGGTGAGCAGTTCTTC. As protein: CASSWRDFIRGEQFF. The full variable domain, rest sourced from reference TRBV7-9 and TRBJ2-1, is DTGVSQNPRHKITKRGQNVTFRCDPISEHNRLYWYRQTLGQGPEFLTYFQNEAQLEKSRLLSDRFSAERPKGSFSTLEIQRTEQGDSAMYLCASSWRDFIRGEQFFGPGTRLTVL.

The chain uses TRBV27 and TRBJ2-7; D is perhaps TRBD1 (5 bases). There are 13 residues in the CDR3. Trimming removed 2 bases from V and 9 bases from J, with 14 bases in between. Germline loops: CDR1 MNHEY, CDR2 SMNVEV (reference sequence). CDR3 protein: CASSLGRVNAQYF. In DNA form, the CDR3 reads TGTGCCAGCAGTTTAGGCAGGGTTAACGCGCAGTACTTC.

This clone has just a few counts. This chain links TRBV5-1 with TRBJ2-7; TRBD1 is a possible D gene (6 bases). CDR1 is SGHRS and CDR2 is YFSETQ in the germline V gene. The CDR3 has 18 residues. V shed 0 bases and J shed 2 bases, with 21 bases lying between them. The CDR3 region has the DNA TGCGCCAGCAGCTTGGCCCCGGTAACTGGGGGCTCCCCCTACGAGCAGTACTTC. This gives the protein CASSLAPVTGGSPYEQYF.

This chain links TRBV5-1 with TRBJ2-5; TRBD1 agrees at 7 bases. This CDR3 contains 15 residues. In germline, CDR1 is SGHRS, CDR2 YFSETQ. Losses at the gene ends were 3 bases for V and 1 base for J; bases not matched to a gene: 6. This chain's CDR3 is CASSSDRVGQETQYF. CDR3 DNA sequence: TGCGCCAGCAGCTCTGACAGGGTCGGCCAAGAGACCCAGTACTTC.

This CDR3 is CASSQGRGQGASEETQYF. CDR3 DNA: TGCGCCAGCAGCCAAGGACGGGGACAGGGGGCATCGGAAGAGACCCAGTACTTC. The rearrangement links TRBV4-1 to TRBJ2-5; 12 bases are shared with TRBD1. This CDR3 has 18 amino acids. The germline gives CDR1 MGHRA, CDR2 YSYEKL. The trim removed 1 base at V and 3 bases at J, leaving 9 bases unmatched.

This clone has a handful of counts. CDR3 sequence: CASSLPTGNTEAFF. The CDR3 DNA reads as TGTGCCAGCAGCTTGCCGACAGGGAACACTGAAGCTTTCTTT. The V and J genes are TRBV5-4 and TRBJ1-1, with D tentatively TRBD1 (6 bases). Trimming removed 1 base at V and 1 base at J, with 8 bases between. CDR3 length: 14 residues. Germline CDR1 and CDR2: SGHNT and YYREEE (reference sequence).

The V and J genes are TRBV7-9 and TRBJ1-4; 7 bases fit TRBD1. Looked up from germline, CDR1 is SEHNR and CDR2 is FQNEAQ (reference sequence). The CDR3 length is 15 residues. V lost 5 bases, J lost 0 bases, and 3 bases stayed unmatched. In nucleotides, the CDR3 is TGTGCCAGCAGCCCGGACAGGACAACTAATGAAAAACTGTTTTTT. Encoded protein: CASSPDRTTNEKLFF.

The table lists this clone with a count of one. CDR3 loop: CASSLDRAGNYGYTF. The CDR3 nucleotides read TGTGCCAGCAGCTTAGACAGGGCGGGTAACTATGGCTACACCTTC. V and J are TRBV7-3 and TRBJ1-2; 7 nucleotides agree with TRBD1. V lost 2 bases and J lost 1; bases outside the gene matches: 4. CDR1 and CDR2 from the germline V gene are SGHTA and FQGTGA. This CDR3 comprises 15 residues.

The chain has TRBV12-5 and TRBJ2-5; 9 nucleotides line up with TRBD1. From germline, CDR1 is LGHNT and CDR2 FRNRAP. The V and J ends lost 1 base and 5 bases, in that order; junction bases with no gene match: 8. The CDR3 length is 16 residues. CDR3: CASGLARTGAGETQYF. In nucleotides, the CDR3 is TGTGCTAGTGGTTTGGCCAGGACAGGGGCCGGGGAGACCCAGTACTTC.